The T cell receptor (beta chain) under discussion was sequenced for a study of T cell changes during pregnancy in multiple sclerosis. The germline V gene has CDR1 SGHRS and CDR2 YFSETQ. V was pared by 0 bases and J by 6 bases, with 1 base of the junction left unmatched. The CDR3 spans 13 residues. The method was immunoSEQ multiplex PCR; TCRdb's version includes in-frame clones alone and lacks a portion of them. The table includes about 48,000 clones, roughly 85% detected once. V is TRBV5-1 and J is TRBJ1-2; TRBD1 matches 8 bases. This TCR came from a female donor with multiple sclerosis, enrolled in a pregnancy study. This specimen consisted of CD4+ T cells from peripheral blood mononuclear cells, obtained in the second trimester of pregnancy. DNA of the CDR3: TGCGCCAGCAGCTTGGCCAGGGGGCATGGCTACACCTTC. This sequence encodes CASSLARGHGYTF. Together with reference TRBV5-1 and TRBJ1-2, the CDR3 gives the full variable domain: KAGVTQTPRYLIKTRGQQVTLSCSPISGHRSVSWYQQTPGQGLQFLFEYFSETQRNKGNFPGRFSGRQFSNSRSEMNVSTLELGDSALYLCASSLARGHGYTFGSGTRLTVV.